This TCR beta chain emerged from a study of shared clonotypes between healthy human individuals. Terminally differentiated effector memory CD45RA+ cells were excluded by CCR7 positive selection of CD45RO-negative cells. Comments on this clone: The antigen remains undetermined.

General observations from the study: A generally larger estimated richness was seen in naive subsets than in memory subsets.

Sequencing was performed with immunoSEQ multiplex PCR; in TCRdb, only in-frame clones are kept and a portion is missing. This table holds some 2 million clones, roughly 95% found once. Sequenced: naive CD8+ T cells sorted from blood. This TCR derives from a man aged 18 to 29 in good health.

CDR3 bases: TGTGCCAGCAGCCGACTAGATTCACCCCTCCACTTT. Protein sequence: CASSRLDSPLHF. The chain carries TRBV2 and TRBJ1-6; D not certain. The germline V gene has CDR1 SNHLY and CDR2 FYNNEI. V was clipped by 6 bases and J by 8 bases, with 8 bases between them. The CDR3 totals 12 residues.